The 32 T cell receptor beta chains listed next were all sequenced from one sample in a study of metastatic and nonmetastatic thyroid tumors. Using MiXCR, TCRdb re-called clones from the PCR reads. The repertoire has 30,000 or so clones, 16% of them found once; the top ten carry around 4.5%. Ahead of thyroid surgery, no patient had received treatment of any kind. Sequencing input: blood. The receptors derive from a female donor with papillary thyroid cancer or a benign thyroid nodule (not recorded which). Some clones in this sample may be carry-over from other donors' samples.

The sample holds many counts of this clone. J is TRBJ1-1 and V is TRBV5-6, with 7 nucleotides matching TRBD1. V shed 3 bases and J 4 bases; nucleotides not matched to a gene: 3. This CDR3 is 13 amino acids long. Germline CDR1 SGHDT, CDR2 YYEEEE. The CDR3 here is CASSSTGVTEAFF. In DNA, the CDR3 is TGTGCCAGCAGCTCCACAGGGGTCACTGAAGCTTTCTTT.

This clone is categorized as medium-sized. The V call is TRBV20-1, the J call TRBJ1-6; D gene uncertain. The V end was cut by 3 bases, the J end by 7 bases, with 19 bases between. Germline-derived CDR1 and CDR2 are DFQATT and SNEGSKA (reference sequence). This CDR3 comprises 16 residues. The CDR3 loop is CSARVPSPKKNSPLHF. The CDR3, as DNA: TGCAGTGCTAGGGTCCCCTCCCCTAAAAAAAATTCACCCCTCCACTTT.

This clone was seen many times. The chain links TRBV2 to TRBJ1-1; D not certain. The CDR3 has 12 residues. Germline CDR1 reads SNHLY; CDR2 reads FYNNEI. Trimming stripped 6 bases from V and 0 bases from J, with 5 bases between. This CDR3 is CASSPLNTEAFF. CDR3 nucleotides: TGTGCCAGCAGCCCCTTGAACACTGAAGCTTTCTTT.

This clone has a count of ten or more. The same CDR3 also results from other DNA sequences found in this sample. The chain carries TRBV5-5 and TRBJ2-3, with unresolved D. From germline, CDR1 is SGHKS and CDR2 YYEKEE (reference sequence). V lost 4 bases and J lost 0, with 6 bases in between. This CDR3 is built from 13 residues. The CDR3 DNA sequence: TGTGCCAGCAGCCCCCCCAGCACAGATACGCAGTATTTT. It yields the protein CASSPPSTDTQYF.

Many counts were recorded for this clone. This chain uses TRBV7-2 with TRBJ2-5; TRBD2 agrees at 14 bases. The CDR3 runs to 19 residues. The junction had 16 bases not matched to a gene; V was cut back by 5 bases and J by 5 bases. CDR1 and CDR2 (germline): SGHTA, FQGNSA. The CDR3 here is CASSILAGTSGGPRETQYF. CDR3 DNA sequence: TGTGCCAGCAGCATACTCGCCGGGACTAGCGGGGGACCTCGGGAGACCCAGTACTTC.

This clone was recorded at least ten times. This may stem from a read error, because a much larger clone lies one nucleotide away. The same CDR3 can be traced to other DNA sequences in this sample. The chain is built from TRBV10-2 and TRBJ1-1, with unresolved D. Germline CDR1 is WSHSY and CDR2 is SAAADI. CDR3 length equals 13 residues. The CDR3 DNA reads as TGCGCCATCTCGGAGGGTAAGAACACTGAGGCTTTCTTT. As protein: CAISEGKNTEAFF.

Of note for this clone: The DNA is omitted, as the CDR3 cannot be located on it reliably, and the CDR3 follows TCRdb's listing. V and J are TRBV2 and TRBJ1-4; the listed D gene, TRBD1, was not tested against the DNA. The CDR3 is 23 residues long, ends included. Germline V gene data show CDR1 as SNHLY and CDR2 as FYNNEI. This chain's CDR3 is CASSELVGSYEQYFGPGAEKLFF.

The chain uses TRBV6-1 and TRBJ1-5; TRBD1 might be the D (5 bases). The germline gives CDR1 MNHNS, CDR2 SASEGT. The CDR3 is 15 amino acids. The V end was cut by 4 bases, the J end by 7 bases, with 17 bases between. This chain's CDR3 is CASSGPLTVAQPQHF. For the CDR3, the DNA is TGTGCCAGCAGTGGCCCGTTGACAGTGGCCCAGCCCCAGCATTTT.

V is TRBV11-2 and J is TRBJ2-7, with D possibly being TRBD2 (6 bases). Trimming removed 6 bases from V and 6 bases from J, with 12 bases in between. The CDR3 contains 12 residues. Germline CDR1 is SGHAT and CDR2 is FQNNGV. The CDR3 sequence: CASRGPGGEQYF. The CDR3 bases are TGTGCCAGCAGGGGACCCGGGGGCGAGCAGTACTTC.

J is TRBJ2-7 and V is TRBV20-1, with 8 bases aligning to TRBD2. Per germline, CDR1 DFQATT and CDR2 SNEGSKA (reference sequence). This CDR3 comprises 14 residues. The V segment lost 2 bases and the J segment 5 bases; nucleotides outside the gene matches: 8. The chain's CDR3 is CSARTGTRFHEQYF. In DNA form, the CDR3 reads TGCAGTGCTAGAACCGGGACTAGATTCCACGAGCAGTACTTC.

The table lists this clone with a few counts. V is TRBV19 and J is TRBJ1-1; D not resolved. The germline V and J ends were trimmed by 3 bases and 1 base, with 6 bases remaining between them. Looked up from germline, CDR1 is LNHDA and CDR2 is SQIVND (reference sequence). The length of the CDR3 is 13 residues. The CDR3 DNA sequence: TGTGCCAGTAGTATCAGGTGGAACACTGAAGCTTTCTTT. As protein: CASSIRWNTEAFF.

This clone was observed many times. J is TRBJ1-3 and V is TRBV30; D may be TRBD1 (5 bases). The CDR3 contains 14 residues. CDR1 is GTSNPN and CDR2 is SVGIG in the germline V gene (reference sequence). With 2 bases removed from V and 0 bases from J, the gap between germline ends came to 8 bases. The CDR3 reads CAWSFGHSGNTIYF. CDR3 coding DNA: TGTGCCTGGAGTTTCGGACACTCTGGAAACACCATATATTTT.

By its share, this clone is medium-sized. V is TRBV20-1 and J is TRBJ2-7; 15 nucleotides match TRBD2. Trimming at V came to 1 base and at J to 0 bases, leaving 7 bases not matched to a gene. The germline V gene encodes CDR1 DFQATT and CDR2 SNEGSKA (reference sequence). CDR3 length equals 18 residues. CDR3 loop: CSARVPGLAGGFSYEQYF. The CDR3 nucleotides read TGCAGTGCTAGAGTTCCGGGACTAGCGGGAGGTTTCTCCTACGAGCAGTACTTC.

There are many counts of this clone. This specimen includes other DNA sequences encoding the same CDR3. The chain joins TRBV29-1 to TRBJ2-2; 7 positions agree with TRBD2. Germline values: CDR1 SQVTM, CDR2 ANQGSEA. V shed 7 bases, J shed 7 bases, and the junction held 9 bases outside the gene matches. CDR3 length: 13 amino acids. The CDR3 here is CSARWRELGELFF. CDR3 nucleotide sequence: TGCAGCGCTAGGTGGCGGGAGCTCGGGGAGCTGTTTTTT.

This clone was detected many times. This rearrangement joins TRBV5-1 to TRBJ2-3, with a weak D call TRBD1 (6 bases). The germline V gene has CDR1 SGHRS and CDR2 YFSETQ. CDR3 length equals 17 residues. The V end was cut by 4 bases, the J end by 2 bases, with 20 bases between. The CDR3 nucleotides are TGCGCCAGCAGCCAGGAGACGACAGGACGCAACACAGATACGCAGTATTTT. Translated, it gives CASSQETTGRNTDTQYF.

Many counts were recorded for this clone. This same CDR3 is encoded by further DNA sequences in the sample. The chain couples TRBV6-1 to TRBJ1-5; the D is unclear. Germline V gives CDR1 MNHNS, CDR2 SASEGT. The CDR3 runs to 15 residues. With 1 base removed from V and 7 bases from J, the gap between germline ends came to 14 bases. The CDR3 spells CASSEEPDSSQPQHF. CDR3 DNA sequence: TGTGCCAGCAGTGAAGAGCCGGACTCCTCCCAGCCCCAGCATTTT.

This clone has a count of ten or more. The V gene is TRBV28, the J gene TRBJ1-4; D is unclear. The germline V gene encodes CDR1 MDHEN and CDR2 SYDVKM. The CDR3 has 14 residues. Trimming took off 3 bases at V and 3 bases at J, with 8 bases between the two ends. DNA for the CDR3: TGTGCCAGCAGTTTCATGGTCCCTAATGAAAAACTGTTTTTT. Its translation: CASSFMVPNEKLFF.

At least ten counts were recorded for this clone. The chain couples TRBV27 to TRBJ2-1; TRBD1 or TRBD2 may be the D gene (5 bases each). V lost 3 bases and J lost 6, with 15 bases in between. The CDR3 extends over 15 amino acids. Per the germline V gene, CDR1 is MNHEY and CDR2 is SMNVEV (reference sequence). The CDR3 here is CASSLKTGRGNEQFF. The CDR3 DNA sequence: TGTGCCAGCAGTTTGAAAACGGGACGTGGCAATGAGCAGTTCTTC.

There are many counts of this clone. The chain employs TRBV2 and TRBJ2-1; D could derive from TRBD1 or TRBD2 (5 bases each). With 4 bases removed from V and 4 bases from J, the gap between germline ends came to 11 bases. The CDR3 spans 14 residues. Germline assignment: CDR1 SNHLY and CDR2 FYNNEI. The DNA for the CDR3 is TGTGCCAGCAGTGGGGACCTCTTTTACAATGAGCAGTTCTTC. Translating gives CASSGDLFYNEQFF.

On this clone itself: The junction departs from germline at one end; a sequencing error may be responsible. This chain links TRBV6-1 with TRBJ2-7, with TRBD2 matching 13 bases. From germline, CDR1 is MNHNS and CDR2 SASEGT. There are 15 residues in the CDR3. This chain's CDR3 is CAARRGLAGRDEHYF. The CDR3 coding sequence is TGTGCCGCCCGGCGGGGACTAGCGGGACGGGACGAGCATTACTTC.

The V call is TRBV11-1, the J call TRBJ2-2; TRBD1 matches at 8 bases. After removal of 2 bases from V and 7 bases from J, the junction contained 6 bases not matched to a gene. CDR1 is SGHAT and CDR2 is FQDESV in the germline V gene (reference sequence). The CDR3 loop spans 15 amino acids. CDR3 amino acids: CASSLWSGGGGELFF. The CDR3 DNA reads as TGTGCCAGCAGCTTATGGTCAGGGGGCGGCGGGGAGCTGTTTTTT.

This clone is termed medium-sized (0.01 to 0.1%). The chain combines TRBV24-1 with TRBJ2-7; no firm D call. The germline V gene has CDR1 KGHDR and CDR2 SFDVKD. CDR3 length equals 12 residues. V lost 3 bases to trimming and J lost 3 bases, with 5 bases between them. The CDR3: CATSDTDYEQYF. The CDR3, as DNA: TGTGCCACCAGTGATACGGACTACGAGCAGTACTTC.

This clone occurred many times. The CDR3 carries no conserved terminal phenylalanine or tryptophan, so it likely arises from a read error. The DNA is left out, because the CDR3 cannot be placed on it with certainty; the CDR3 is given as TCRdb lists it. The chain employs TRBV19 and TRBJ1-1; no DNA check was done on the table's D call, TRBD1. Germline V gene data show CDR1 as LNHDA and CDR2 as SQIVND (reference sequence). The CDR3 has 12 amino acids, counting both end residues. Here the CDR3 reads CASSAPRDTLSV.

The rearrangement uses TRBV30 and TRBJ2-7, with TRBD1 identical over 9 bases. There are 10 residues in the CDR3. Germline trimming cut 6 bases from V and 12 bases from J; bases unmatched to any gene: 6. Looked up from germline, CDR1 is GTSNPN and CDR2 is SVGIG (reference sequence). The CDR3 loop is CACRTGDGYF. DNA of the CDR3: TGTGCCTGCAGGACAGGGGATGGGTACTTC.

The chain joins TRBV30 to TRBJ2-1; perhaps D is TRBD1 or TRBD2 (5 bases each). Germline V CDR1 and CDR2: GTSNPN, SVGIG (reference sequence). CDR3 length equals 13 residues. With 2 bases removed from V and 8 bases from J, the gap between germline ends came to 13 bases. This CDR3 is CAWSTGASHEQFF. The CDR3 bases are TGTGCCTGGAGTACCGGGGCCTCTCATGAGCAGTTCTTC.

About this clone: Since a much larger clone is just one base distant, this may be a read error. V and J are TRBV20-1 and TRBJ2-4, with D possibly called TRBD1 or TRBD2 (5 bases each). The CDR3 is made up of 15 amino acids. Germline values: CDR1 DFQATT, CDR2 SNEGSKA (reference sequence). V dropped 3 bases and J dropped 8 bases, with 20 bases sitting between them. The CDR3 region has the DNA TGCAGTGCTAGTGGGCAGGGAGCGGAGACTGACATTCAGTACTTC. Translation gives CSASGQGAETDIQYF.

On this clone itself: This may stem from a read error, because a much larger clone lies one nucleotide away. This specimen includes other DNA sequences encoding the same CDR3. The J gene is TRBJ1-3, the V gene TRBV20-1, with D uncertain. CDR1 is DFQATT, CDR2 SNEGSKA, per germline (reference sequence). The CDR3 has 13 amino acids. CDR3 sequence reads: CSASEHSGNTIYF. As DNA, the CDR3 is TGCAGTGCTTCCGAACACTCTGGGAACACCATATATTTT.

This clone came up many times. The chain combines TRBV5-1 with TRBJ1-4, with a tentative D call TRBD1 (5 bases). Germline V gene sequence: CDR1 SGHRS, CDR2 YFSETQ. Trimming took off 0 bases at V and 8 bases at J, with 11 bases between the two ends. The CDR3 runs 14 residues. The CDR3, as DNA: TGCGCCAGCAGCTTGGTAGGGGTCGGAGAAAAACTGTTTTTT. Residues: CASSLVGVGEKLFF. The full variable domain, completed using reference TRBV5-1 and TRBJ1-4, is KAGVTQTPRYLIKTRGQQVTLSCSPISGHRSVSWYQQTPGQGLQFLFEYFSETQRNKGNFPGRFSGRQFSNSRSEMNVSTLELGDSALYLCASSLVGVGEKLFFGSGTQLSVL.

This clone showed up many times. V usage is TRBV29-1 and J usage is TRBJ2-1; TRBD2 agrees at 14 bases. V shed 5 bases and J 0 bases; nucleotides not matched to a gene: 3. Germline V gives CDR1 SQVTM, CDR2 ANQGSEA. This CDR3 is 16 amino acids long. The CDR3 protein is CSVIGTSGSSYNEQFF. DNA of the CDR3: TGCAGCGTTATAGGGACTAGCGGGAGCTCCTACAATGAGCAGTTCTTC.

Relative to its sample, this clone is medium-sized. The chain is built from TRBV28 and TRBJ1-2, with 9 bases aligning to TRBD1. The germline CDR1 and CDR2 sequences are MDHEN and SYDVKM. With 3 bases clipped from V and 1 base from J, the junction kept 9 bases outside the gene matches. This CDR3 region has 17 residues. The chain's CDR3 is CASSFLLPGQGNYGYTF. Here the CDR3 DNA reads TGTGCCAGCAGTTTCCTCCTTCCGGGACAGGGTAACTATGGCTACACCTTC.

The table lists this clone with a few counts. One junction end disagrees with the germline gene, perhaps due to a read error. The chain joins TRBV28 to TRBJ1-3; perhaps TRBD1 as D (6 bases). Per germline, CDR1 MDHEN and CDR2 SYDVKM. The CDR3 runs 14 residues. CDR3 coding DNA: TGTGCTAGCAGTCAAGGGGGAACTGGAAACACCATATATTTT. Translation gives CASSQGGTGNTIYF.

This clone was seen ten or more times. The chain links TRBV5-1 to TRBJ1-2, with D perhaps TRBD1 (5 bases). Trimming took off 0 bases at V and 7 bases at J, with 16 bases between the two ends. This CDR3 region has 15 residues. Per germline, CDR1 SGHRS and CDR2 YFSETQ. CDR3 protein: CASSLVVLGRGGYTF. The CDR3 bases are TGCGCCAGCAGCTTGGTGGTGTTGGGGCGAGGTGGCTACACCTTC.